This T cell receptor beta chain was identified during a study of CD8 T cells in Susac syndrome. Reverse transcription used roughly 0.5 to 1 ug RNA and random hexamers. By means of immunoSEQ multiplex PCR, TCR beta CDR3 spanning 54 Vbeta and 13 Jbeta underwent amplification. In TCRdb, the immunoSEQ multiplex PCR reads were re-called with MiXCR into one record per CDR3 protein. The data hold around 140,000 distinct CDR3 sequences, with approximately 93% observed a single time. CD8+ and CD4+ blood T cells underwent TCR beta sequencing. Healthy donors formed controls matched for age and sex. FACS was used to enrich TEMRA cells, whereas the CD8+ and CD4+ T cells were obtained by negative isolation. This TCR came from a human donor in good health. The sequencing sample was made of CD4+ T cells from PBMCs.

The CDR3, as DNA: TGTGCCAGCTCACCAAACACTGGGTCGGACGAGCAGTACTTC. This sequence encodes CASSPNTGSDEQYF. V is TRBV18 and J is TRBJ2-7; unclear D gene. This CDR3 has 14 amino acids. Per the germline V gene, CDR1 is KGHSH and CDR2 is LQKENI. V was trimmed by 2 bases and J by 5 bases, leaving 13 bases between them.